This passage covers 14 T cell receptor beta chains from one sample sequenced in a study of T cells in Graves' hyperthyroidism and ophthalmopathy (dated by TCRdb to about 2019). The library came from multiplex PCR. Reads for this sample came from an Illumina HiSeq 2000. TCR beta CDR3 regions were amplified from RNA transcripts. A first-round RT-PCR of the TCR CDR3 used the HTBI primer set with the Qiagen OneStep RT-PCR kit. Using fastp trimming at Q25 and MiXCR clonotype assembly, TCRdb reanalyzed the public sequencing data and kept in-frame beta chains. Under each unique CDR3 protein, matching rows form one entry showing the most common genes and DNA. This sample holds around 370,000 distinct CDR3 sequences; approximately 17% were observed only once. Of the sample, 35% to 45% is held by the ten largest clones. The specimen was blood. Source of these receptors: a man aged 18 to 29 with Graves' ophthalmopathy.

In this sample, this clonotype turned up a few times. The chain joins TRBV3-1 to TRBJ1-2; TRBD1 might be the D (6 bases). CDR1 and CDR2 from the germline V gene are LGHDT and YNNKEL (reference sequence). V was pared by 0 bases and J by 0 bases, with 14 bases between. The CDR3 has 17 amino acids. The CDR3 is CASSQETLPGANYGYTF. CDR3 DNA: TGTGCCAGCAGCCAAGAAACTCTCCCAGGGGCTAACTATGGCTACACCTTC.

This clonotype was detected ten times or more. The V gene is TRBV5-1, the J gene TRBJ2-7, with D perhaps being TRBD1 or TRBD2 (5 bases each). This CDR3 region has 14 residues. Trimming stripped 7 bases from V and 0 bases from J, with 14 bases between. Germline V gene data show CDR1 as SGHRS and CDR2 as YFSETQ. The CDR3 region is CASWGTESSYEQYF. The CDR3 DNA sequence: TGCGCCAGCTGGGGGACGGAGAGCTCCTACGAGCAGTACTTC.

This clonotype has ten or more counts. The chain carries TRBV28 and TRBJ2-7; no reliable D call. The V and J ends lost 6 bases and 2 bases respectively, with 20 bases between them. CDR1 is MDHEN and CDR2 is SYDVKM in the germline V gene. The length of the CDR3 is 16 residues. The CDR3 loop reads CASRPSTGSSTYEQYF. The DNA for the CDR3 is TGTGCCAGCAGACCCTCGACCGGGTCCTCAACCTACGAGCAGTACTTC.

This clonotype was recorded at least ten times. This chain joins TRBV5-5 and TRBJ1-5; 7 bases agree with TRBD1. The CDR3 totals 15 residues. V gave up 0 bases and J gave up 2 bases; unmatched junction bases: 2. Germline CDR1 reads SGHKS; CDR2 reads YYEKEE (reference sequence). CDR3 coding DNA: TGTGCCAGCAGCTTGGAGGGGGCAGGCAATCAGCCCCAGCATTTT. Protein sequence: CASSLEGAGNQPQHF. The full variable domain, its missing parts supplied by reference TRBV5-5 and TRBJ1-5, is DAGVTQSPTHLIKTRGQQVTLRCSPISGHKSVSWYQQVLGQGPQFIFQYYEKEERGRGNFPDRFSARQFPNYSSELNVNALLLGDSALYLCASSLEGAGNQPQHFGDGTRLSIL.

In its sample, this clonotype was seen many times. This chain joins TRBV5-5 and TRBJ2-1; 12 bases match TRBD1. The germline CDR1 and CDR2 sequences are SGHKS and YYEKEE (reference sequence). Germline trimming cut 0 bases from V and 8 bases from J; bases unmatched to any gene: 6. The CDR3 contains 16 residues. CDR3 nucleotide sequence: TGTGCCAGCAGCTTGGAAGGGACAGGGGGCTTGGATGAGCAGTTCTTC. Translated: CASSLEGTGGLDEQFF.

This clonotype was recorded a few times. CDR3: CASSFLSGGAVRTDTQYF. CDR3 nucleotides: TGTGCCAGCAGTTTTCTCTCTGGGGGGGCAGTAAGGACAGATACGCAGTATTTT. The chain uses TRBV6-1 and TRBJ2-3, with D perhaps TRBD2 (7 bases). The CDR3 extends over 18 amino acids. Germline CDR1 reads MNHNS; CDR2 reads SASEGT. The germline V and J ends were trimmed by 5 bases and 3 bases, with 24 bases remaining between them.

The chain employs TRBV9 and TRBJ1-2; the D is unclear. The V and J ends lost 4 bases and 8 bases respectively, with 18 bases between them. Looked up from germline, CDR1 is SGDLS and CDR2 is YYNGEE. CDR3 length: 14 amino acids. The CDR3: CASSLPDRSSGYTF. DNA of the CDR3: TGTGCCAGCAGCCTCCCGGACCGGTCATCCGGCTACACCTTC.

This clonotype was found a few times. V gene TRBV13 combines with J gene TRBJ2-5; 7 bases agree with TRBD2. The germline gives CDR1 PRHDT, CDR2 FYEKMQ (reference sequence). This CDR3 contains 18 residues. The V segment lost 5 bases and the J segment 3 bases; nucleotides outside the gene matches: 18. CDR3 sequence (DNA): TGTGCCAGCAGCCCCCCGCCGGGGGGAGGGTCCCTAAAAGAGACCCAGTACTTC. This encodes CASSPPPGGGSLKETQYF.

This clonotype was observed a handful of times. The V call is TRBV9, the J call TRBJ1-4; 9 nucleotides align to TRBD1. CDR3 length: 15 residues. V gave up 4 bases and J gave up 6 bases; unmatched junction bases: 7. Germline-derived CDR1 and CDR2 are SGDLS and YYNGEE. The DNA for the CDR3 is TGTGCCAGCAGCTCAAGGGACAGGGTGGATGAAAAACTGTTTTTT. Translated, it gives CASSSRDRVDEKLFF.

This rearrangement joins TRBV10-3 to TRBJ1-2; TRBD1 might be the D (5 bases). The CDR3 length is 14 residues. With 5 bases removed from V and 1 base from J, the gap between germline ends came to 11 bases. Germline V gene lookup returns CDR1 ENHRY and CDR2 SYGVKD. CDR3 bases: TGTGCCATCAGTCCTAGGGGAGTTAACTATGGCTACACCTTC. It specifies CAISPRGVNYGYTF.

DNA for the CDR3: TGTGCCAGCAGTGATCGTACGTCCTATGGCTACACCTTC. Its translation is CASSDRTSYGYTF. The chain has TRBV2 and TRBJ1-2; D gene ambiguous. The CDR3 sequence is 13 residues long. V was shortened by 3 bases and J by 4 bases, with 9 bases between the two germline ends. Germline CDR1 SNHLY, CDR2 FYNNEI.

This clonotype was found many times. The chain couples TRBV6-2 or TRBV6-3 to TRBJ2-3; TRBD1 or TRBD2 may be the D gene (6 bases each). Trimming left V 6 bases short and J 0 bases short, with 13 bases between. Germline V gene lookup returns CDR1 MNHEY and CDR2 SVGEGT. CDR3 length equals 15 residues. The chain's CDR3 is CASRSWGASTDTQYF. The DNA for the CDR3 is TGTGCCAGCAGGTCCTGGGGGGCCAGCACAGATACGCAGTATTTT.

This sequence joins TRBV20-1 and TRBJ2-1; 8 positions agree with TRBD2. The V gene's germline CDR1 is DFQATT and CDR2 SNEGSKA (reference sequence). This CDR3 has 14 residues. V lost 0 bases to trimming and J lost 7 bases; unmatched junction nucleotides: 5. CDR3 residues: CSARDGGGPNEQFF. For the CDR3, the DNA is TGCAGTGCTAGAGACGGGGGGGGGCCGAATGAGCAGTTCTTC.

This clonotype has more than one count but fewer than ten. This sequence may be a read error, since a much larger clone differs from it by one base. This CDR3 fails to terminate in the conserved phenylalanine or tryptophan, so it likely reflects a read error. The chain recombines TRBV12-3 or TRBV12-4 with TRBJ1-2; 7 bases are a match to TRBD1. This CDR3 has 14 amino acids. V was pared by 6 bases and J by 4 bases, with 8 bases of the junction left unmatched. The CDR3 region is CASRPDRDFYGYTS. The CDR3 region has the DNA TGTGCCAGCAGGCCTGACAGGGACTTCTATGGCTACACCTCC.